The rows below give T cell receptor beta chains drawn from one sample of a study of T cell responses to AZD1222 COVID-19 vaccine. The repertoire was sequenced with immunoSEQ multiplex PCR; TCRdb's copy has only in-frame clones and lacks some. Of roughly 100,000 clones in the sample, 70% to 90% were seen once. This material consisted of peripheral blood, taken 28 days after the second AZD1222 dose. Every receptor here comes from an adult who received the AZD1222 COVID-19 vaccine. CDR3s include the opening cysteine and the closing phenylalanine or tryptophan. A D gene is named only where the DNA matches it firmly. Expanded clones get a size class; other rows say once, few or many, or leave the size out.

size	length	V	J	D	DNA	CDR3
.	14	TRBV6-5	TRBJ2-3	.	TGTGCCTGCAGAGGGCTAGCGAAGGCAGATACGCAGTATTTT	CACRGLAKADTQYF
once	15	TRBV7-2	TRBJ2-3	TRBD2	TGTGCCAGCAACGTAGCGGGAGTTAACACAGATACGCAGTATTTT	CASNVAGVNTDTQYF
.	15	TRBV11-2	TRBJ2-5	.	TGTGCCAGCAGCTTCGGGGACCTTCGGGAAGGGTTTCAGTACTTC	CASSFGDLREGFQYF
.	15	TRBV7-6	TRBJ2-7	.	TGTGCCAGCAGCTTTGGACTGGACCCCTTGGGCGAGCAGTACTTC	CASSFGLDPLGEQYF
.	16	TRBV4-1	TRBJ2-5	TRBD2	TGCGCCAGCAGCCAAGAGGGACTAGCGGGAAAAGAGACCCAGTACTTC	CASSQEGLAGKETQYF
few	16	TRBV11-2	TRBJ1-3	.	TGTGCCAGCAGCTTTCCTGGAAAACTCTCTGGAAACACCATATATTTT	CASSFPGKLSGNTIYF
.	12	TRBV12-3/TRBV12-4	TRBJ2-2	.	TGTGCCAGCAGTCAAAACACCGGGGAGCTGTTTTTT	CASSQNTGELFF
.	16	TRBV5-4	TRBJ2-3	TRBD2	TGTGCCAGCAGCCGGGGACTACCTGAACTCGGATATACGCAGTATTTT	CASSRGLPELGYTQYF
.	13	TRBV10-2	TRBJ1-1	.	TGCGCCAGCATAGTAGGGGCTGGAACTGAAGCTTTCTTT	CASIVGAGTEAFF
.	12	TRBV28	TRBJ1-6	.	TGTGCCAGCAGTTTCCCGTTCTCACCCCTCCACTTT	CASSFPFSPLHF
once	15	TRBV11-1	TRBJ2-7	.	TGTGCCAGCAGCTTAGTGTGGGGATCCACGGGCGAGCAGTACTTC	CASSLVWGSTGEQYF
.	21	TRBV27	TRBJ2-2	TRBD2	TGTGCCAGCAGTTTATCGTTTTCCGGGACTAGCGGGAGGGTGCCCACCGGGGAGCTGTTTTTT	CASSLSFSGTSGRVPTGELFF
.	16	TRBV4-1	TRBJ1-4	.	TGCGCCAGCAGCCAACCCTTTCTCGCAACTAATGAAAAACTGTTTTTT	CASSQPFLATNEKLFF
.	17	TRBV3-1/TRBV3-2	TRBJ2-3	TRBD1	TGTGCCAGCAGCCAACTCGTGGGGGGACAGGGGTGGAATACGCAGTATTTT	CASSQLVGGQGWNTQYF
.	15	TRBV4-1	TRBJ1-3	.	TGCGCCAGCAGCCAAGGGACAGTCTCTGGAAACACCATATATTTT	CASSQGTVSGNTIYF
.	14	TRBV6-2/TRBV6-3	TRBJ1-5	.	TGTGCCAGCAGTTACGTGGCAGGGCAACAGCCCCAGCATTTT	CASSYVAGQQPQHF
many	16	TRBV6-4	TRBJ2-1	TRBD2	TGTGCCAGCAGTGACTCCGGGACTAGCTCCTACAATGAGCAGTTCTTC	CASSDSGTSSYNEQFF
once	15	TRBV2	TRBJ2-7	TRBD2	TGTGCCAGCAGTGATACGGCTAGCGGGAGCTACGAGCAGTACTTC	CASSDTASGSYEQYF
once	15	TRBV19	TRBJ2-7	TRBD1	TGTGCCAGCACAACTGGGGGGACAGGGGTTTCGGAGCAGTACTTC	CASTTGGTGVSEQYF
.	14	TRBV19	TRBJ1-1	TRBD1	TGTGCCAGTAGAACCGGGACAGTCAACACTGAAGCTTTCTTT	CASRTGTVNTEAFF
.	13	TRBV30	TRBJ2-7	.	TGTGCCTCAAACAGGGCGTCAGCCTACGAGCAGTACTTC	CASNRASAYEQYF
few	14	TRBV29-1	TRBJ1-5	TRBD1	TGCAGCGTCGCACAAGGACAGGAGAAACAGCCCCAGCATTTT	CSVAQGQEKQPQHF
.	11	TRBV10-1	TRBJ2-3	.	TGCGCTGCTGGGACGACAGATACGCAGTATTTT	CAAGTTDTQYF
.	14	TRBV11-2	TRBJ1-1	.	TGTGCCAGCAGCTGGTACGGGGGGAACACTGAAGCTTTCTTT	CASSWYGGNTEAFF
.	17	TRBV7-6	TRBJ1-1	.	TGTGCCAGCAGGTTAGTAAGGACAGACTTTATGAACACTGAAGCTTTCTTT	CASRLVRTDFMNTEAFF
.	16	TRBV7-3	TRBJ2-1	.	TGTGCCAGCAGCCGGACGGGTCCTAATGAGGACAATGAGCAGTTCTTC	CASSRTGPNEDNEQFF
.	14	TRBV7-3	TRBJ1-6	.	TGTGCCAGCAGCTTCAAGGGCGATAATTCACCCCTCCACTTT	CASSFKGDNSPLHF
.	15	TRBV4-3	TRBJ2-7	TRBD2	TGCGCCAGCAGCCAATGGCGGGGGACCTCCTACGAGCAGTACTTC	CASSQWRGTSYEQYF
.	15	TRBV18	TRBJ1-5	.	TGTGCCAGCTCAAGTAGGGTGGATAGCAATCAGCCCCAGCATTTT	CASSSRVDSNQPQHF
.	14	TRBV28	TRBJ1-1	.	TGTGCCAGCAGCTTGGGACCCCTGAGGACTGAAGCTTTCTTT	CASSLGPLRTEAFF
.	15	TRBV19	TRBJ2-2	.	TGTGCCAGTAGTATTGGCGGAGCGAACACCGGGGAGCTGTTTTTT	CASSIGGANTGELFF
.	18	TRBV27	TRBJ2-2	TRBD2	TGTGCCAGCAGTTTACTTATCGGACTAGCGGGAATATCCGGGGAGCTGTTTTTT	CASSLLIGLAGISGELFF
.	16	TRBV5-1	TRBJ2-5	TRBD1	TGCGCCAGCAGCTTAATTGGGCAGGGGGCCGGGCAGACCCAGTACTTC	CASSLIGQGAGQTQYF
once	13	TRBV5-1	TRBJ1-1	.	TGCGCCAGCAGCTGGGGGGAGAACACTGAAGCTTTCTTT	CASSWGENTEAFF
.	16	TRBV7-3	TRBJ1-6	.	TGTGCCAGCAGCTTAAATGGTCCCGGATTTAATTCACCCCTCCACTTT	CASSLNGPGFNSPLHF
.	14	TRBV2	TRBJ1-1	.	TGTGCCAGCAGTGATTTGGGATTGAACACTGAAGCTTTCTTT	CASSDLGLNTEAFF
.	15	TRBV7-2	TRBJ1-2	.	TGTGCCAGCAGCTTAGTCTTCATCGGGGGAGGGGGCTACACCTTC	CASSLVFIGGGGYTF
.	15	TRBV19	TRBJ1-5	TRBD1	TGTGCCAGTAGCAACACAGGGGTAAGCAATCAGCCCCAGCATTTT	CASSNTGVSNQPQHF
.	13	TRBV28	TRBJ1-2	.	TGTGCCAGCAGTTCAACCACACTCTATGGCTACACCTTC	CASSSTTLYGYTF
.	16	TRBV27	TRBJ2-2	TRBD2	TGTGCCAGCAAGATGGGACTAACACCGAGCACCGGGGAGCTGTTTTTT	CASKMGLTPSTGELFF
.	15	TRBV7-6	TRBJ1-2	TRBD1	TGTGCCAGCAGCTTAACCAGACAGGGAGGGTATGGCTACACCTTC	CASSLTRQGGYGYTF
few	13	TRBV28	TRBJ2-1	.	TGTGCCAGCAGGCCCAGTGGAGCGCGTGAGCAGTTCTTC	CASRPSGAREQFF
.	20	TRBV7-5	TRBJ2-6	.	TGTGTCAGAAGCTTAGGATTCCTAGCGGGAGCAGGCTCTGGGGCCAACGTCCTGACTTTC	CVRSLGFLAGAGSGANVLTF
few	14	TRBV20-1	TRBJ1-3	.	TGCAGTGCTAGTATACCAGGGGCGGGAAACACCATATATTTT	CSASIPGAGNTIYF
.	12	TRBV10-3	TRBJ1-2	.	TGTGCCATCAGTGATGCAGGGGTCGGCTACACCTTC	CAISDAGVGYTF
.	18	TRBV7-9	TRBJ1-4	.	TGTGCCAGCAGCTTGACGCGGATCGAGGAAAGGACGATAAAAGAACTGTTTTTT	CASSLTRIEERTIKELFF
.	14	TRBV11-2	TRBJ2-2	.	TGTGCCAGCAGTCGGACTTTGAACACCGGGGAGCTGTTTTTT	CASSRTLNTGELFF
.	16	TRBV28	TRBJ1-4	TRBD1	TGTGCCAGCAGTTTGGACCTGGGACAGGTCGAAGAAAAACTGTTTTTT	CASSLDLGQVEEKLFF
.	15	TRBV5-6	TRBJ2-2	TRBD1	TGTGCCAGCAGCCCGGACAGGGCTTACACCGGGGAGCTGTTTTTT	CASSPDRAYTGELFF
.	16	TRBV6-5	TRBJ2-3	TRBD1	TGTGCCAGCAGTTCTCCCGGGACAGGGGGGACAGATACGCAGTATTTT	CASSSPGTGGTDTQYF
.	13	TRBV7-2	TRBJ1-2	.	TGTGCCAGCAGCTTAGCTCGTTCTGTGGGCTACACCTTC	CASSLARSVGYTF
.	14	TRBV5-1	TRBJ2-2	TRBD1	TGCGCCAGCACTTGGGACAGCAACACCGGGGAGCTGTTTTTT	CASTWDSNTGELFF
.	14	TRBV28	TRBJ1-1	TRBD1	TGTGCCAGCAGTCCCCCAAGGGGGCGGGCTGAAGCTTTCTTT	CASSPPRGRAEAFF
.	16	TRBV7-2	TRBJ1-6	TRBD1	TGTGCCAGCAGCTCACCAGACAGGGTCCCTAATTCACCCCTCCACTTT	CASSSPDRVPNSPLHF
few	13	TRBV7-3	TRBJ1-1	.	TGTGCCAGCAGCGCAGGGGTTTACACTGAAGCTTTCTTT	CASSAGVYTEAFF
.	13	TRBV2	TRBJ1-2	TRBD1	TGTGCCAGCAGTCGGGACAGCTTCTATGGCTACACCTTC	CASSRDSFYGYTF
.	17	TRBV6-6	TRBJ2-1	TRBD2	TGTGCCAGCAGTCAATCAACCGGGACTAGCTGGAGGAATGAGCAGTTCTTC	CASSQSTGTSWRNEQFF
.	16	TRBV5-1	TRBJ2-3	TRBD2	TGCGCCAGCAGCTTGAGTTCTAGCGGGTACACAGATACGCAGTATTTT	CASSLSSSGYTDTQYF
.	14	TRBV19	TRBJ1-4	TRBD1	TGTGCCAGTAGATTGGGACAGTCAAATGAAAAACTGTTTTTT	CASRLGQSNEKLFF
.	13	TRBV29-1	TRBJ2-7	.	TGCAGCGTCCTGGACAGATTTACCTACGAGCAGTACTTC	CSVLDRFTYEQYF